What follows are 3 T cell receptor beta chains derived from one specimen sequenced in a study of T cell responses to AZD1222 COVID-19 vaccine. Assay: immunoSEQ multiplex PCR; the TCRdb copy retains only in-frame clones and omits some. This table has about 140,000 clones, roughly 90% appearing once. Here the sequenced sample was peripheral blood, taken on day 0 of AZD1222 vaccination. The source of these receptors is an adult in good health.

Concerning this clone itself: No DNA is shown, since the ends of the CDR3 on it are uncertain; the CDR3 is the one TCRdb lists. The rearrangement links TRBV15 to TRBJ1-2. CDR1 is LNHNV and CDR2 is YYDKDF in the germline V gene (reference sequence). The CDR3 is made up of 15 amino acids, end residues included. CDR3 sequence: CATSRGDYFGNGYTF.

The chain has TRBV6-5 and TRBJ2-7; TRBD2 agrees at 10 bases. V gave up 9 bases and J gave up 1 base; unmatched junction bases: 6. Germline loops: CDR1 MNHEY, CDR2 SVGAGI. This CDR3 spans 14 amino acids. The CDR3 DNA reads as TGTGCCAGGATAGGACTAGCGGCATCCTACGAGCAGTACTTC. It encodes CARIGLAASYEQYF.

V usage is TRBV7-9 and J usage is TRBJ2-1; D unclear. This CDR3 is 13 amino acids long. Looked up from germline, CDR1 is SEHNR and CDR2 is FQNEAQ (reference sequence). V lost 1 base and J lost 5, with 6 bases in between. The CDR3 loop is CASSLVVDNEQFF. The DNA for the CDR3 is TGTGCCAGCAGCTTAGTGGTTGACAATGAGCAGTTCTTC.